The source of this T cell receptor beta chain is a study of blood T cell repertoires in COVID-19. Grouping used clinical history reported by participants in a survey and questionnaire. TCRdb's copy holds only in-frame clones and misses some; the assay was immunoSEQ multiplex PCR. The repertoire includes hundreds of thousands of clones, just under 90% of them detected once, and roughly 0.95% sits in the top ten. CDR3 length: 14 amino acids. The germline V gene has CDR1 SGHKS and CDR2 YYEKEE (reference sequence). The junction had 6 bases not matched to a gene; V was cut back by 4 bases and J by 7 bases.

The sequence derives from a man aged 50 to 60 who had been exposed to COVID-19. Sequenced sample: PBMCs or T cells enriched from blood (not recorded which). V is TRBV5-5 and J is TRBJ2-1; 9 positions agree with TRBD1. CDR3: CASSPQGAINEQFF. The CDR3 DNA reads TGTGCCAGCAGCCCACAGGGGGCAATTAATGAGCAGTTCTTC. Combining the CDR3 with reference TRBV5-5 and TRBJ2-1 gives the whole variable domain DAGVTQSPTHLIKTRGQQVTLRCSPISGHKSVSWYQQVLGQGPQFIFQYYEKEERGRGNFPDRFSARQFPNYSSELNVNALLLGDSALYLCASSPQGAINEQFFGPGTRLTVL.